This T cell receptor (beta chain) was obtained from a study of PD-L1 blockade in urothelial cancer. As to time point: peripheral blood 6 weeks after treatment start. Here immunoSEQ multiplex PCR was the method, and the copy in TCRdb shows in-frame clones only, minus some. The sample lists about 36,000 clones; over 65% were seen once. The germline gives CDR1 SGHVS, CDR2 FQNEAQ. The CDR3 contains 14 residues. V trimming: 8 bases; J trimming: 5 bases; junction bases outside the gene matches: 9. This TCR derives from a man in his forties or fifties with urothelial cancer. The sample was PBMCs, taken around atezolizumab (anti-PD-L1) treatment. The chain combines TRBV7-8 with TRBJ1-5; 7 nucleotides align to TRBD1. CDR3 sequence reads: CASAIGTGDQPQHF. The CDR3 coding sequence is TGTGCCAGCGCCATTGGAACAGGGGATCAGCCCCAGCATTTT.